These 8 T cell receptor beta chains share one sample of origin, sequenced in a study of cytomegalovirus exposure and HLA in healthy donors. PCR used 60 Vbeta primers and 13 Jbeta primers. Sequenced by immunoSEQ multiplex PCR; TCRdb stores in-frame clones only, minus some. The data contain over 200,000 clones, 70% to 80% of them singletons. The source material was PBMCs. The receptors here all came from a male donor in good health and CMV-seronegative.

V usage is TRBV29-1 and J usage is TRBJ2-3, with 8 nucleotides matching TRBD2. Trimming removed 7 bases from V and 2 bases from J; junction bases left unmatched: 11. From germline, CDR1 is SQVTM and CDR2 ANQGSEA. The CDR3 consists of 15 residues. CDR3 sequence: CSEIPATSVTDTQYF. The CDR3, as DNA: TGCAGCGAAATCCCCGCGACTAGCGTCACAGATACGCAGTATTTT.

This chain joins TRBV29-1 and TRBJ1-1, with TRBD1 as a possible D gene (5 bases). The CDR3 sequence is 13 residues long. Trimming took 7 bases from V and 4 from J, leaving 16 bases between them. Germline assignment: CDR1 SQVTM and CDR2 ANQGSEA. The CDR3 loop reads CSAGGGGSTEAFF. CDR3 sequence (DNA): TGCAGCGCCGGGGGGGGTGGGAGCACTGAAGCTTTCTTT.

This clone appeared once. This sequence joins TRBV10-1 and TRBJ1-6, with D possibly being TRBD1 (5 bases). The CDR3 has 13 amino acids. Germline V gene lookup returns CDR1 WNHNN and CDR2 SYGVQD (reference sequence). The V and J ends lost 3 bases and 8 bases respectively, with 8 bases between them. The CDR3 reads CASSDREDSPLHF. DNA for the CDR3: TGCGCCAGCAGTGACAGGGAAGATTCACCCCTCCACTTT.

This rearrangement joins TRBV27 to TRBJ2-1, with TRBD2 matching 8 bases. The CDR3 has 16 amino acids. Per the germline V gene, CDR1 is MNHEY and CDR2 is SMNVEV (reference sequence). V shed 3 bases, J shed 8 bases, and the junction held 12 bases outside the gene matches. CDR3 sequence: CASSLTTGLVTHEQFF. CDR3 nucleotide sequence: TGTGCCAGCAGTTTGACCACGGGACTAGTCACCCATGAGCAGTTCTTC.

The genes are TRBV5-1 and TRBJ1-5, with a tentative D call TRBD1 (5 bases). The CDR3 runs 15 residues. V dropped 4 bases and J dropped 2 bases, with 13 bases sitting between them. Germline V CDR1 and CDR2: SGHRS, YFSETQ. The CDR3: CASSPGGAGNQPQHF. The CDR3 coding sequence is TGCGCCAGCAGCCCAGGCGGGGCAGGCAATCAGCCCCAGCATTTT. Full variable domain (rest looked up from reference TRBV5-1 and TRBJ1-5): KAGVTQTPRYLIKTRGQQVTLSCSPISGHRSVSWYQQTPGQGLQFLFEYFSETQRNKGNFPGRFSGRQFSNSRSEMNVSTLELGDSALYLCASSPGGAGNQPQHFGDGTRLSIL.

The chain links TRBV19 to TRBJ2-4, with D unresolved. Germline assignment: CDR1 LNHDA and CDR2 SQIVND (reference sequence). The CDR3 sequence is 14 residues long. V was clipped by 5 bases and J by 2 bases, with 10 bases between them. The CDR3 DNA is TGTGCCAGTAGTCGGTATCATACCAAAAACATTCAGTACTTC. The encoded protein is CASSRYHTKNIQYF. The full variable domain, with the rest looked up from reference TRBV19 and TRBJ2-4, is DGGITQSPKYLFRKEGQNVTLSCEQNLNHDAMYWYRQDPGQGLRLIYYSQIVNDFQKGDIAEGYSVSREKKESFPLTVTSAQKNPTAFYLCASSRYHTKNIQYFGAGTRLSVL.

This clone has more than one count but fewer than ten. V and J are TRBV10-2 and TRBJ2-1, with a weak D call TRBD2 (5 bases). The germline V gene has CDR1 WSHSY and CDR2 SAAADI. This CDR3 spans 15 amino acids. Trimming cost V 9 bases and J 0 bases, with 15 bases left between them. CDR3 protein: CASASAGSSYNEQFF. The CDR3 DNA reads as TGCGCCAGTGCCAGTGCGGGTAGCTCCTACAATGAGCAGTTCTTC.

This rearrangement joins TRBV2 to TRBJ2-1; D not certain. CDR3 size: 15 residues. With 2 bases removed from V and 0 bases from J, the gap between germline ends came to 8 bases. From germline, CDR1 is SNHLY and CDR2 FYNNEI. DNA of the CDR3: TGTGCCAGCAGTGAAACAGATAGCTCCTACAATGAGCAGTTCTTC. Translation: CASSETDSSYNEQFF.